These T cell receptor beta chains were read from a single sample in a study of blood T cell repertoires in COVID-19. Assay: immunoSEQ multiplex PCR; the TCRdb copy retains only in-frame clones and omits some. The sample includes roughly 300,000 clones, around 84% of them seen just once. The sequencing input was PBMCs or T cells enriched from blood (not recorded which). Source of these receptors: a woman in her forties or fifties who had recovered from COVID-19. Each CDR3 is given with its conserved first and last residue. D genes are given only for firm matches. Size is omitted from some rows. Given values are once, few, many or a class for expanded clones.

abundance: .; d_gene: TRBD2; j_gene: TRBJ2-1; v_gene: TRBV29-1; CDR3aa: CSVIAGASSYNEQFF; CDR3nt: TGCAGCGTCATAGCGGGGGCAAGCTCCTACAATGAGCAGTTCTTC
abundance: .; d_gene: TRBD2; j_gene: TRBJ2-1; v_gene: TRBV7-8; CDR3aa: CASSRSGRGDYNEQFF; CDR3nt: TGTGCCAGCAGTCGTAGCGGGAGGGGGGACTACAATGAGCAGTTCTTC
abundance: once; d_gene: TRBD2; j_gene: TRBJ2-5; v_gene: TRBV6-6; CDR3aa: CASSRLARLSTLPMNPQYF; CDR3nt: TGTGCCAGCAGCCGACTAGCACGGTTAAGCACTCTTCCGATGAACCCCCAGTACTTC
abundance: .; d_gene: .; j_gene: TRBJ2-1; v_gene: TRBV14; CDR3aa: CASSQLAISEQFF; CDR3nt: TGTGCCAGCAGCCAACTAGCGATTAGCGAGCAGTTCTTC
abundance: .; d_gene: TRBD1; j_gene: TRBJ2-3; v_gene: TRBV9; CDR3aa: CASSVTGGMDTQYF; CDR3nt: TGTGCCAGCAGCGTGACAGGGGGCATGGATACGCAGTATTTT
abundance: .; d_gene: .; j_gene: TRBJ1-5; v_gene: TRBV6-6; CDR3aa: CASSYPEGNQPQHF; CDR3nt: TGTGCCAGCAGTTACCCGGAGGGGAATCAGCCCCAGCATTTT
abundance: .; d_gene: .; j_gene: TRBJ2-5; v_gene: TRBV14; CDR3aa: CASSQDQSGETQYF; CDR3nt: TGTGCCAGCAGCCAAGATCAATCCGGGGAGACCCAGTACTTC
abundance: .; d_gene: TRBD1; j_gene: TRBJ1-4; v_gene: TRBV15; CDR3aa: CATSRGQGLTNEKLFF; CDR3nt: TGTGCCACCAGCAGGGGACAGGGGCTGACTAATGAAAAACTGTTTTTT
abundance: .; d_gene: TRBD1; j_gene: TRBJ1-5; v_gene: TRBV28; CDR3aa: CASSPGQNGYSNQPQHF; CDR3nt: TGTGCCAGCAGTCCGGGACAGAACGGGTATAGCAATCAGCCCCAGCATTTT
abundance: .; d_gene: TRBD1; j_gene: TRBJ1-1; v_gene: TRBV7-6; CDR3aa: CASSAPTGITEAFF; CDR3nt: TGTGCCAGCAGCGCCCCGACAGGGATCACTGAAGCTTTCTTT
abundance: .; d_gene: .; j_gene: TRBJ2-2; v_gene: TRBV3-1/TRBV3-2; CDR3aa: CASSQVVATGELFF; CDR3nt: TGTGCCAGCAGCCAAGTCGTGGCCACCGGGGAGCTGTTTTTT
abundance: .; d_gene: .; j_gene: TRBJ2-7; v_gene: TRBV7-8; CDR3aa: CASSLDADSYEQYF; CDR3nt: TGTGCCAGCAGCTTAGATGCGGACTCCTACGAGCAGTACTTC
abundance: .; d_gene: TRBD1; j_gene: TRBJ1-2; v_gene: TRBV9; CDR3aa: CASSVIGQGDGYTF; CDR3nt: TGTGCCAGCAGCGTCATAGGACAGGGAGATGGCTACACCTTC
abundance: .; d_gene: .; j_gene: TRBJ2-2; v_gene: TRBV12-3/TRBV12-4; CDR3aa: CASSARQTGELFF; CDR3nt: TGTGCCAGCAGTGCGCGACAGACCGGGGAGCTGTTTTTT
abundance: .; d_gene: .; j_gene: TRBJ1-5; v_gene: TRBV18; CDR3aa: CASSQLERSPQHF; CDR3nt: TGTGCCAGCTCACAGTTGGAGCGGTCGCCCCAGCATTTT
abundance: few; d_gene: .; j_gene: TRBJ1-1; v_gene: TRBV10-1; CDR3aa: CASSESQGDTEAFF; CDR3nt: TGCGCCAGCAGTGAGTCGCAGGGTGACACTGAAGCTTTCTTT
abundance: .; d_gene: .; j_gene: TRBJ2-7; v_gene: TRBV4-2; CDR3aa: CASSQERRGQNEQYF; CDR3nt: TGTGCCAGCAGCCAAGAGAGGAGGGGGCAGAACGAGCAGTACTTC
abundance: .; d_gene: TRBD2; j_gene: TRBJ2-1; v_gene: TRBV5-1; CDR3aa: CASSLGGSSYNEQFF; CDR3nt: TGCGCCAGCAGCTTGGGCGGGAGCTCCTACAATGAGCAGTTCTTC
abundance: once; d_gene: .; j_gene: TRBJ1-1; v_gene: TRBV30; CDR3aa: CAWSVLVRTEAFF; CDR3nt: TGTGCCTGGAGTGTCCTTGTCAGAACTGAAGCTTTCTTT
abundance: .; d_gene: TRBD2; j_gene: TRBJ2-7; v_gene: TRBV7-2; CDR3aa: CASSLARGEGQYF; CDR3nt: TGTGCCAGCAGCTTAGCGCGGGGGGAGGGGCAGTACTTC
abundance: .; d_gene: TRBD2; j_gene: TRBJ2-2; v_gene: TRBV27; CDR3aa: CASSSPGLAGGPTGELFF; CDR3nt: TGTGCCAGCAGTTCCCCGGGACTAGCGGGGGGGCCCACCGGGGAGCTGTTTTTT
abundance: .; d_gene: .; j_gene: TRBJ2-7; v_gene: TRBV30; CDR3aa: CAWGGDINHEQYF; CDR3nt: TGTGCCTGGGGGGGGGACATTAACCACGAGCAGTACTTC
abundance: .; d_gene: .; j_gene: TRBJ2-2; v_gene: TRBV29-1; CDR3aa: CSVEVTRGTGELFF; CDR3nt: TGCAGCGTTGAAGTAACCAGGGGTACCGGGGAGCTGTTTTTT
abundance: .; d_gene: .; j_gene: TRBJ1-5; v_gene: TRBV15; CDR3aa: CATSSGLTRPQHF; CDR3nt: TGTGCCACCAGCAGTGGACTGACAAGGCCCCAGCATTTT
abundance: .; d_gene: .; j_gene: TRBJ1-2; v_gene: TRBV7-2; CDR3aa: CASSFKMIGGPLTNYGYTF; CDR3nt: TGTGCCAGCAGCTTTAAGATGATCGGGGGGCCTCTTACTAACTATGGCTACACCTTC
abundance: .; d_gene: .; j_gene: TRBJ2-7; v_gene: TRBV5-6; CDR3aa: CASRDTRGADNEQYF; CDR3nt: TGTGCCAGCAGGGACACAAGGGGCGCAGATAACGAGCAGTACTTC